This TCR beta chain emerged from a study of blood T cell repertoires in COVID-19. The repertoire was sequenced with immunoSEQ multiplex PCR; TCRdb's copy has only in-frame clones and lacks some. The repertoire consists of around 98,000 clones, with approximately 84% occurring once and the leading ten covering 15% to 20%. CDR1 MNHEY and CDR2 SVGEGT come from the germline V gene. V lost 2 bases and J 0 bases, leaving 7 bases between the germline ends. CDR3 length: 14 residues. The sequencing sample was made of peripheral blood. The receptor was isolated from a woman aged 55-75 years with acute or convalescent COVID-19. V and J are TRBV6-2 or TRBV6-3 and TRBJ1-1; D remains ambiguous. CDR3: CASSYLRMNTEAFF. CDR3 bases: TGTGCCAGCAGTTACCTGCGGATGAACACTGAAGCTTTCTTT.